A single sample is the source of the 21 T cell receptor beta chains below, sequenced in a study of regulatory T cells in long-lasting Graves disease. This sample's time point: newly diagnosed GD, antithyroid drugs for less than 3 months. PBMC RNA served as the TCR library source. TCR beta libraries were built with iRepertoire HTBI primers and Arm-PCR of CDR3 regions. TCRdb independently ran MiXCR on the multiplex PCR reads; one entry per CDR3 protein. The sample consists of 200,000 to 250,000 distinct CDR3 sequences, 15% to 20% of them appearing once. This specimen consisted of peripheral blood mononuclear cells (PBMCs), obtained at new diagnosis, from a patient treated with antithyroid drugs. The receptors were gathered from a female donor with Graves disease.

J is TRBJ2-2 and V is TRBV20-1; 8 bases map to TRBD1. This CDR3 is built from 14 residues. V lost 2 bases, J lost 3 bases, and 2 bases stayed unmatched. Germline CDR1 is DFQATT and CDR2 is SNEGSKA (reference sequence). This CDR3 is CSARQGAHTGELFF. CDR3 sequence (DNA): TGCAGTGCTAGACAGGGGGCGCACACCGGGGAGCTGTTTTTT.

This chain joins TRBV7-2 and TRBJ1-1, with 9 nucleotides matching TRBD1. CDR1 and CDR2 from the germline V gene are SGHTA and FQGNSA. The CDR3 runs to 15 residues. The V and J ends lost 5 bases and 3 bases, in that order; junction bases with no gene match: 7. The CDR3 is CASSPGTGRYTEAFF. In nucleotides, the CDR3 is TGTGCCAGCAGCCCGGGGACAGGGCGCTACACTGAAGCTTTCTTT. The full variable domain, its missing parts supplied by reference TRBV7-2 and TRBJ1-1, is GAGVSQSPSNKVTEKGKDVELRCDPISGHTALYWYRQSLGQGLEFLIYFQGNSAPDKSGLPSDRFSAERTGGSVSTLTIQRTQQEDSAVYLCASSPGTGRYTEAFFGQGTRLTVV.

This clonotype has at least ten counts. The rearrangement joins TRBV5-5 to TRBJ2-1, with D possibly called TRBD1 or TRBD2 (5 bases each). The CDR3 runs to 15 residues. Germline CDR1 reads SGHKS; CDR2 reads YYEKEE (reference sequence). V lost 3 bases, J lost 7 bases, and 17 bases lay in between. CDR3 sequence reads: CASSWGTPPGNEQFF. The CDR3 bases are TGTGCCAGCAGCTGGGGGACCCCCCCAGGAAATGAGCAGTTCTTC.

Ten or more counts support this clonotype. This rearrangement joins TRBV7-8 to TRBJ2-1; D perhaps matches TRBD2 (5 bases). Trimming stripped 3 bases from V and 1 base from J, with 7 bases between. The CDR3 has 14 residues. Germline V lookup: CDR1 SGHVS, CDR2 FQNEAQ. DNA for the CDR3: TGTGCCAGCAGCTTCGAGCGGTCCTACAATGAGCAGTTCTTC. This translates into CASSFERSYNEQFF.

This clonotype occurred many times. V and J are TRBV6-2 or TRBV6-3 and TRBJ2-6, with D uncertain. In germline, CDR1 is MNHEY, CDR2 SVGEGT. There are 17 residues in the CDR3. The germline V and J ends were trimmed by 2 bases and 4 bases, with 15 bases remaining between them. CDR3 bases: TGTGCCAGCAGTTACCTGGCACCCGGGTCCGGGGCCAACGTCCTGACTTTC. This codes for CASSYLAPGSGANVLTF.

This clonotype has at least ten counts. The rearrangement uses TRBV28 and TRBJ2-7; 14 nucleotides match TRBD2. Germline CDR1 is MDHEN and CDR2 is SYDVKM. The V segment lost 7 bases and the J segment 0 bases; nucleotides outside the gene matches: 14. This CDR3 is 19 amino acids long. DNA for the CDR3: TGTGCCAGCATCCCAACGGGGGGGACTAGCGGGAGTTTCTCCTACGAGCAGTACTTC. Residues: CASIPTGGTSGSFSYEQYF. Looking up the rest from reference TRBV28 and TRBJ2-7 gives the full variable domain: DVKVTQSSRYLVKRTGEKVFLECVQDMDHENMFWYRQDPGLGLRLIYFSYDVKMKEKGDIPEGYSVSREKKERFSLILESASTNQTSMYLCASIPTGGTSGSFSYEQYFGPGTRLTVT.

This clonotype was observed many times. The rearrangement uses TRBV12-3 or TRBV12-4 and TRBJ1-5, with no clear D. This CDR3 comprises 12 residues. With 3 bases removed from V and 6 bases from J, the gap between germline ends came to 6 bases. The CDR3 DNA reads TGTGCCAGCAGTTTTGGGAGTCAGCCCCAGCATTTT. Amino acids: CASSFGSQPQHF.

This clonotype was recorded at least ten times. The CDR3 loop reads CASSQRLAGQETQYF. The CDR3 DNA follows: TGTGCCAGCAGCCAAAGACTAGCGGGCCAAGAGACCCAGTACTTC. The V and J genes are TRBV3-1 and TRBJ2-5; TRBD2 aligns across 10 bases. The germline CDR1 and CDR2 sequences are LGHDT and YNNKEL (reference sequence). The ends lost 2 bases at V and 1 base at J; junction bases unmatched: 1. This CDR3 has 15 residues.

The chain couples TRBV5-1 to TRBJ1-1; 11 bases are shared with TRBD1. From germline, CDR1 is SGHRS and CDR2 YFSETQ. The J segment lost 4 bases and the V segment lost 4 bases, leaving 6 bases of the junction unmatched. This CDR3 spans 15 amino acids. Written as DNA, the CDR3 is TGCGCCAGCAGCGCTTCCGGGACAGGGGGCACTGAAGCTTTCTTT. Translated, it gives CASSASGTGGTEAFF.

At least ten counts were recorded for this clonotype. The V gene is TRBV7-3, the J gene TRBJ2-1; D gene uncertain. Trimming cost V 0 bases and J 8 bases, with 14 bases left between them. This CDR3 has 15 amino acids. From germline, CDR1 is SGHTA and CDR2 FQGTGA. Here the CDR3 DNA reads TGTGCCAGCAGCTTAACAGCATCCCAGTGGGATGAGCAGTTCTTC. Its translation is CASSLTASQWDEQFF.

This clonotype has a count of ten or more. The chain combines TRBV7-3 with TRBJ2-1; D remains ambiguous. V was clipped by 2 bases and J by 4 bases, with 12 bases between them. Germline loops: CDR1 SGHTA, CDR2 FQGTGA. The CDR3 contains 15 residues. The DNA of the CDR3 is TGTGCCAGCAGCTTAGCCAGGAGTGTTTACAATGAGCAGTTCTTC. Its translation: CASSLARSVYNEQFF. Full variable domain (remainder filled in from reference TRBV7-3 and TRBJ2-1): GAGVSQTPSNKVTEKGKYVELRCDPISGHTALYWYRQSLGQGPEFLIYFQGTGAADDSGLPNDRFFAVRPEGSVSTLKIQRTERGDSAVYLCASSLARSVYNEQFFGPGTRLTVL.

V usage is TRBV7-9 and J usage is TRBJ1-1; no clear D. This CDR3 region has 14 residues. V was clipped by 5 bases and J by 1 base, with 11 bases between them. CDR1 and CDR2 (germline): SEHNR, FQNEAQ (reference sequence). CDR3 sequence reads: CASSNRQENTEAFF. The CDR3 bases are TGTGCCAGCAGCAACCGGCAGGAGAACACTGAAGCTTTCTTT.

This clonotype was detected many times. The CDR3 protein is CASSPGLAETQYF. The CDR3 nucleotides read TGCGCCAGCAGCCCCGGACTAGCGGAGACCCAGTACTTC. This chain joins TRBV4-3 and TRBJ2-5, with 9 bases lining up with TRBD2. The CDR3 runs to 13 residues. Germline V gene data show CDR1 as LGHNA and CDR2 as YSLEER. Trimming took 4 bases from V and 5 from J; bases not matched to a gene: 2.

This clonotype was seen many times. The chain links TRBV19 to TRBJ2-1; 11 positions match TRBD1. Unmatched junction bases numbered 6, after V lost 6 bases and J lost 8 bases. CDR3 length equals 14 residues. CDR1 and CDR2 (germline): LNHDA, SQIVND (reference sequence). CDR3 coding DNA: TGTGCCAGTAGAAAGGGACAGGGGGGGCATGAGCAGTTCTTC. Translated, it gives CASRKGQGGHEQFF. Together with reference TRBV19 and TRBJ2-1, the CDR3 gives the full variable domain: DGGITQSPKYLFRKEGQNVTLSCEQNLNHDAMYWYRQDPGQGLRLIYYSQIVNDFQKGDIAEGYSVSREKKESFPLTVTSAQKNPTAFYLCASRKGQGGHEQFFGPGTRLTVL.

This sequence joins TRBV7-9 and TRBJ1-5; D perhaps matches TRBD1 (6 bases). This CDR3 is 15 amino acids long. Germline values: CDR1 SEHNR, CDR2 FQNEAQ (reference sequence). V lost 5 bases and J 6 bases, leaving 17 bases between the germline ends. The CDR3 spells CASSHGGAGSQPQHF. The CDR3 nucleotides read TGTGCCAGCAGCCATGGGGGGGCCGGGAGTCAGCCCCAGCATTTT.

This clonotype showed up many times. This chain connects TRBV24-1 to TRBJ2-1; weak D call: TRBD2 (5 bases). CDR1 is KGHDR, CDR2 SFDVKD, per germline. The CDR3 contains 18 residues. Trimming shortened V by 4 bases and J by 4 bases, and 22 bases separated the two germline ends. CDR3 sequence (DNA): TGTGCCACCAGTGACTTGCCCCAGCTCGGGGTGGGGTACAATGAGCAGTTCTTC. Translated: CATSDLPQLGVGYNEQFF.

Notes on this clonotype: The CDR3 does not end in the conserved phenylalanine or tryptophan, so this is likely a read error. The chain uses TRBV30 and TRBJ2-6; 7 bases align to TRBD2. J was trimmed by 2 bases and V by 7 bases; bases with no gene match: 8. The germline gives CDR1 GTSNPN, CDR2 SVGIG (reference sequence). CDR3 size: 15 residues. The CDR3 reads CASRAGSPGANVLTL. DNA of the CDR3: TGTGCCTCACGAGCGGGGTCTCCTGGGGCCAACGTCCTGACTCTC.

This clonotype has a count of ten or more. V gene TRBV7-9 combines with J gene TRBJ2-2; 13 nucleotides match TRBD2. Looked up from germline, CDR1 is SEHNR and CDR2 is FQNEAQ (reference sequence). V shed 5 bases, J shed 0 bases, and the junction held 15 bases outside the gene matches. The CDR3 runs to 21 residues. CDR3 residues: CASSGQHRTSGSWSNTGELFF. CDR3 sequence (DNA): TGTGCCAGCAGCGGACAACACCGGACTAGCGGGAGTTGGTCGAACACCGGGGAGCTGTTTTTT.

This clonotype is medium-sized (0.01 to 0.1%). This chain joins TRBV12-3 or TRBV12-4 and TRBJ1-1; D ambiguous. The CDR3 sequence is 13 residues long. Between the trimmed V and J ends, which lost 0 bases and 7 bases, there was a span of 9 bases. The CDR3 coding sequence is TGTGCCAGCAGTTTAGCGACCGGAGGTGAAGCTTTCTTT. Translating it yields CASSLATGGEAFF.

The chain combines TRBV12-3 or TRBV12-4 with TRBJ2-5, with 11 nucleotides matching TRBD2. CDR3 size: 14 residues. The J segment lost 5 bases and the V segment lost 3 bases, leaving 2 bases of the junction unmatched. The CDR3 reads CASSFSGRAETQYF. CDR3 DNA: TGTGCCAGCAGTTTTAGCGGGAGGGCTGAGACCCAGTACTTC.

The CDR3 sequence is CASSEPMSPTEAFF. CDR3 sequence (DNA): TGTGCCAGCAGTGAACCTATGAGTCCAACTGAAGCTTTCTTT. The rearrangement links TRBV6-2 or TRBV6-3 to TRBJ1-1, with D uncertain. The ends were cut back, 5 bases at V and 5 bases at J, with 15 bases in the middle. The CDR3 spans 14 residues. From germline, CDR1 is MNHEY and CDR2 SVGEGT.